This T cell receptor (beta chain) was recovered during a study of CD8+ T cells in alopecia areata. Study background: In an open-label trial, patients got 5 to 10 mg tofacitinib twice daily. Scalp area affected, as a percentage, set the severity score of treated patients. General study points: Having just one nonresponder leaves the connection between baseline CD8+ expansion and response unresolved. Clonality in lesional scalp, especially alopecia totalis/universalis, exceeded that of normal scalp.

Treatment of the sample: oral pan-JAK inhibitor, 5-10 mg twice daily. The authors extracted RNA and reverse transcribed it into cDNA as the sequencing template. Libraries were prepared by immunoSEQ multiplex PCR; TCRdb keeps only in-frame clonotypes and omits some of them. The sample contains about 190,000 clones, less than 65% of which appear only once. Trimming pared 6 bases from V and 0 bases from J, leaving 2 bases between. This CDR3 spans 11 amino acids. Germline V gene sequence: CDR1 SGHAT, CDR2 FQNNGV. A note on this clone: Its specificity is not known.

This TCR derives from a human donor with alopecia areata. The sample consisted of CD4+ T cells sorted from blood, taken at week 24, from a patient treated with tofacitinib. V usage is TRBV11-2 and J usage is TRBJ2-5; D gene uncertain. The CDR3 is CASRNQETQYF. In DNA, the CDR3 is TGTGCCAGCAGAAACCAAGAGACCCAGTACTTC.